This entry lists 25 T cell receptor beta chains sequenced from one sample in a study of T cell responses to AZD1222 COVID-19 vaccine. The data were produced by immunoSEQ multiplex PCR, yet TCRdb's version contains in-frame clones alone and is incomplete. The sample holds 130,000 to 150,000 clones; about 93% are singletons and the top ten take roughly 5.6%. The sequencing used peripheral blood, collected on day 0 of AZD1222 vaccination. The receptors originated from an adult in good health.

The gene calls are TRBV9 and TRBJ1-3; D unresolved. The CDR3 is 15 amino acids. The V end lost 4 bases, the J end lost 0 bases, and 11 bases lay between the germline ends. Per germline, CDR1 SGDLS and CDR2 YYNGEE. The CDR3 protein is CASSPGPHSGNTIYF. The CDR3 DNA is TGTGCCAGCAGCCCTGGACCCCACTCTGGAAACACCATATATTTT. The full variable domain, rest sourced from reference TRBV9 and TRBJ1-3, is DSGVTQTPKHLITATGQRVTLRCSPRSGDLSVYWYQQSLDQGLQFLIQYYNGEERAKGNILERFSAQQFPDLHSELNLSSLELGDSALYFCASSPGPHSGNTIYFGEGSWLTVV.

Here the CDR3 reads CASSQGQGPDTQYF. The DNA for the CDR3 is TGCGCCAGCAGCCAGGGCCAGGGCCCAGATACGCAGTATTTT. The rearrangement joins TRBV4-3 to TRBJ2-3; possible D gene TRBD1, 5 bases. The CDR3 extends over 14 amino acids. Trimming took off 3 bases at V and 4 bases at J, with 11 bases between the two ends. Germline CDR1 is LGHNA and CDR2 is YSLEER.

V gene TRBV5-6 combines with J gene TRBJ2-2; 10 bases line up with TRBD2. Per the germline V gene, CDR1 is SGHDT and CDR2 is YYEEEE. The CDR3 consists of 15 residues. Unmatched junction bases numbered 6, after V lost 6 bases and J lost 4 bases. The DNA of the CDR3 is TGTGCCAGCACCGAGCGGGGGGGCGGCACCGGGGAGCTGTTTTTT. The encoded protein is CASTERGGGTGELFF.

CDR3 region: CATAGTTNTGELFF. The CDR3 DNA reads TGTGCCACCGCCGGGACAACGAACACCGGGGAGCTGTTTTTT. J is TRBJ2-2 and V is TRBV2, with D perhaps TRBD1 (6 bases). CDR1 is SNHLY and CDR2 is FYNNEI in the germline V gene. The CDR3 length is 14 residues. The V gene lost 10 bases and the J gene lost 0 bases, with 12 bases spanning the gap.

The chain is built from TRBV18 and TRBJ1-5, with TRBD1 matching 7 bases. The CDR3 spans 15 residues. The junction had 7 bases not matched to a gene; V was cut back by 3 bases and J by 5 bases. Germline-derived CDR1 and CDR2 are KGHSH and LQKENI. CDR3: CASSPQGGSYQPQHF. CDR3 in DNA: TGTGCCAGCTCACCGCAGGGGGGATCTTATCAGCCCCAGCATTTT.

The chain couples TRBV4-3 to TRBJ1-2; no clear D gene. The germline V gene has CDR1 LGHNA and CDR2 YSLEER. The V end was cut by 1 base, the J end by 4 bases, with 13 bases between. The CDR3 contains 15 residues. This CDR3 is CASSQALGSGYGYTF. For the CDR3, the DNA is TGCGCCAGCAGCCAAGCCCTAGGGTCAGGCTATGGCTACACCTTC.

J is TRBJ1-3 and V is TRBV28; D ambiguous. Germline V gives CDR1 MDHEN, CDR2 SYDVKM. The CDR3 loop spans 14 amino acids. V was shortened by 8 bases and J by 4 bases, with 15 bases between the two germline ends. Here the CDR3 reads CASHAGVGGNTIYF. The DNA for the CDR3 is TGTGCCAGCCACGCCGGGGTGGGGGGAAACACCATATATTTT. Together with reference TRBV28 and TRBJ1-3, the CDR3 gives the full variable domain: DVKVTQSSRYLVKRTGEKVFLECVQDMDHENMFWYRQDPGLGLRLIYFSYDVKMKEKGDIPEGYSVSREKKERFSLILESASTNQTSMYLCASHAGVGGNTIYFGEGSWLTVV.

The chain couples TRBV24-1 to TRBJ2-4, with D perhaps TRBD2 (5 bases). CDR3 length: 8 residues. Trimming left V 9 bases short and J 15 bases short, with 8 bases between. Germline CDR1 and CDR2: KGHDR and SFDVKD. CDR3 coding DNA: TGTGCCACCGGGGAGACGTACTTC. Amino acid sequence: CATGETYF.

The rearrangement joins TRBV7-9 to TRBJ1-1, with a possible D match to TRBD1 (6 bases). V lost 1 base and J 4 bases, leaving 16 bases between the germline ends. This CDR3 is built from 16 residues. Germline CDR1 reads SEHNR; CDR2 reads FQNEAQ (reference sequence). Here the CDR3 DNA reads TGTGCCAGCAGCTTAGGCGGCAGGGGTTTTAGCACTGAAGCTTTCTTT. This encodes CASSLGGRGFSTEAFF.

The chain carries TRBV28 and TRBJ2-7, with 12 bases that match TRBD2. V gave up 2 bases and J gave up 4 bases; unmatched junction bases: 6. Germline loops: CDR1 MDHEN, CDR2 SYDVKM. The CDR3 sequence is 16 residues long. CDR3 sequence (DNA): TGTGCCAGCAGTTTAGGGACTAGCGGGTTTTTTTACGAGCAGTACTTC. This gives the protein CASSLGTSGFFYEQYF.

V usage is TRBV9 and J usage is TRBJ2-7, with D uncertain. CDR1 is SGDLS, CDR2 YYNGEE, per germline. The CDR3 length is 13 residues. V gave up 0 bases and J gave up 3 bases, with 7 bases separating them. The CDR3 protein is CASSVGLGYEQYF. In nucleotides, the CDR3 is TGTGCCAGCAGCGTAGGATTAGGCTACGAGCAGTACTTC.

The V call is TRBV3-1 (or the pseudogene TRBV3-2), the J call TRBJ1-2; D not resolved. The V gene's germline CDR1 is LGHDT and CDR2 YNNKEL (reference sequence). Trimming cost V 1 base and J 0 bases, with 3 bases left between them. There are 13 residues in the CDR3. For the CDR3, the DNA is TGTGCCAGCAGCCAAGGGGCTAACTATGGCTACACCTTC. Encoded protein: CASSQGANYGYTF.

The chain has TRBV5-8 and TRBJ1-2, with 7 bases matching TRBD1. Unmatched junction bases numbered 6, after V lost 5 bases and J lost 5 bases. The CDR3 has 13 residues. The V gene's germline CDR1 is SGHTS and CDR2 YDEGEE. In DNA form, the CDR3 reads TGTGCCAGCAGAGCGACAGGGTTTTATGGCTACACCTTC. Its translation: CASRATGFYGYTF.

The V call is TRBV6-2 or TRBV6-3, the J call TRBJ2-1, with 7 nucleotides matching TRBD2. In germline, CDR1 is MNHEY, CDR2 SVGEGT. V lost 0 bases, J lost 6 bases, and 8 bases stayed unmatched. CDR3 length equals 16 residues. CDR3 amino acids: CASSYSLFLAANEQFF. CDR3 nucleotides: TGTGCCAGCAGTTACTCCCTGTTCCTAGCGGCCAATGAGCAGTTCTTC.

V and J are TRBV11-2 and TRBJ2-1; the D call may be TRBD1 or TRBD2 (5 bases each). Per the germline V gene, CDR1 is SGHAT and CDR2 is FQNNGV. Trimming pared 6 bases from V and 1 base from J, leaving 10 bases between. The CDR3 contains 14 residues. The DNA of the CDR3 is TGTGCCAGCAGGGGGACCGTTTCCTACAATGAGCAGTTCTTC. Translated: CASRGTVSYNEQFF. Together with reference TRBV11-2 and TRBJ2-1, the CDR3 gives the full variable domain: EAGVAQSPRYKIIEKRQSVAFWCNPISGHATLYWYQQILGQGPKLLIQFQNNGVVDDSQLPKDRFSAERLKGVDSTLKIQPAKLEDSAVYLCASRGTVSYNEQFFGPGTRLTVL.

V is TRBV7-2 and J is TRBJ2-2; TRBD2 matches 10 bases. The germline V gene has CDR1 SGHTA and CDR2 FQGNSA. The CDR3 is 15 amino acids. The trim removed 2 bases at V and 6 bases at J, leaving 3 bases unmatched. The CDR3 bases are TGTGCCAGCAGCTTACTAGCGGGAGTGGCCGGGGAGCTGTTTTTT. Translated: CASSLLAGVAGELFF.

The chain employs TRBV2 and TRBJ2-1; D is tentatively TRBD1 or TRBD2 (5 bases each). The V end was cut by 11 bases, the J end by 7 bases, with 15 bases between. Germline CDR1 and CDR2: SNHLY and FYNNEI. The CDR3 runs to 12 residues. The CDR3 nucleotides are TGTGCCGGTAAGCGGACAACAAATGAGCAGTTCTTC. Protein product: CAGKRTTNEQFF.

The CDR3 region has the DNA TGTGCCAGCAGCCAAGGTCTGGCCGGCCGGTCACCCCTCCACTTT. It specifies CASSQGLAGRSPLHF. The J gene is TRBJ1-6, the V gene TRBV4-2; unclear D gene. This CDR3 spans 15 amino acids. CDR1 and CDR2 from the germline V gene are LGHNA and YNFKEQ. The germline V and J ends were trimmed by 1 base and 10 bases, with 14 bases remaining between them.

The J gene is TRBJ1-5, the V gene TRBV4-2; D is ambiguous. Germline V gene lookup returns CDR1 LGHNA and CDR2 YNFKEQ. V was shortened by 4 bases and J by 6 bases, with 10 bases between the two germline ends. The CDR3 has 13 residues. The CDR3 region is CASSRSPGQPQHF. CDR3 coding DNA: TGTGCCAGCAGCCGCTCCCCCGGTCAGCCCCAGCATTTT.

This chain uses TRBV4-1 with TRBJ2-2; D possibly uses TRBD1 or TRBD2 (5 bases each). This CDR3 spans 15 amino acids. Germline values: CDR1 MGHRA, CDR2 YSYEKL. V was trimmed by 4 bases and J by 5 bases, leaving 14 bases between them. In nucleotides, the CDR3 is TGCGCCAGCAGCCCCTCTGGGACGGGGACCGGGGAGCTGTTTTTT. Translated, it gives CASSPSGTGTGELFF.

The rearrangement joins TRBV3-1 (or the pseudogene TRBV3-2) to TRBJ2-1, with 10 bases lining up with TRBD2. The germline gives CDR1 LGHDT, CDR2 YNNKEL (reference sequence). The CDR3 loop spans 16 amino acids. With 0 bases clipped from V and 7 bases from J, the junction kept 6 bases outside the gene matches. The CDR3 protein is CASSQDKAGGQNEQFF. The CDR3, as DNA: TGTGCCAGCAGCCAAGATAAAGCGGGGGGGCAGAATGAGCAGTTCTTC.

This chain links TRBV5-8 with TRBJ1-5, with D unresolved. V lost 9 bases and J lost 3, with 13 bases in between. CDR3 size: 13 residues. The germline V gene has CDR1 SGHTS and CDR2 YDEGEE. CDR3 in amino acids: CATRGLINQPQHF. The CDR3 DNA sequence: TGTGCCACCAGAGGGCTGATCAATCAGCCCCAGCATTTT.

The chain's CDR3 is CATSDFGETQETQYF. In DNA, the CDR3 is TGTGCCACCAGTGATTTTGGCGAAACCCAAGAGACCCAGTACTTC. The V and J genes are TRBV24-1 and TRBJ2-5; D gene ambiguous. Germline CDR1 KGHDR, CDR2 SFDVKD. CDR3 length equals 15 residues. Trimming removed 1 base at V and 1 base at J, with 9 bases between.

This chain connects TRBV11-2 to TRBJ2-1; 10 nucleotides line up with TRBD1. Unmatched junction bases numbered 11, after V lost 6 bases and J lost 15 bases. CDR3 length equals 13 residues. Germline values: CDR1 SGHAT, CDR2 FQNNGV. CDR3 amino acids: CASSKGQGDSRFF. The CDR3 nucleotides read TGTGCCAGCAGTAAAGGACAGGGGGATTCGCGGTTCTTC.

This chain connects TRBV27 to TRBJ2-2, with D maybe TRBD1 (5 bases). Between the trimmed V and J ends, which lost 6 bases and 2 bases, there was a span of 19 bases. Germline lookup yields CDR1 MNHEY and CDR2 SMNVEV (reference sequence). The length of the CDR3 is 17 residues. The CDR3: CASRDTLGFLNTGELFF. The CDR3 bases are TGTGCCAGCAGGGACACGCTAGGTTTTTTAAACACCGGGGAGCTGTTTTTT.